The table lists the clone carrying this TCR beta chain with a count of one. The CDR3 covers 13 residues. V lost 3 bases, J lost 2 bases, and 7 bases lay in between. The record originates from a study of blood T cell repertoires in COVID-19. Overall study: Collection of acute and convalescent COVID-19 samples took place in the United States, Italy and Spain.

Assay used: immunoSEQ multiplex PCR; TCRdb lists only in-frame clones, some missing. The sample consists of approximately 98,000 clones, approximately 80% of them appearing once. The sequence was obtained from a man in his sixties with acute or convalescent COVID-19. The chain joins TRBV12-3 or TRBV12-4 to TRBJ1-2, with unresolved D. Sequenced: peripheral blood. The CDR3 loop is CASSLYRNYGYTF. CDR3 DNA sequence: TGTGCCAGCAGTTTGTACAGAAACTATGGCTACACCTTC.